This entry is about one T cell receptor beta chain. The CDR3 is 14 amino acids. V shed 4 bases and J 4 bases; nucleotides not matched to a gene: 5. Germline V lookup: CDR1 MNHEY, CDR2 SVGAGI. Only in-frame clones appear in the TCRdb table, and some are missing; sequencing was by immunoSEQ multiplex PCR. The data show over 25,000 clones, less than 80% seen once. These data originate in a study of blood T cell repertoires in COVID-19. Input material: peripheral blood. The chain links TRBV6-5 to TRBJ1-2; 8 nucleotides agree with TRBD1. The origin of this receptor is a man aged 80 or over with acute or convalescent COVID-19. The CDR3 region is CASSFSGTGYGYTF. CDR3 DNA: TGTGCCAGCAGTTTCTCCGGGACAGGCTATGGCTACACCTTC.